This entry features one T cell receptor beta chain sequence. Its antigen is undetermined. RNA, at roughly 0.45 to 1 ug, was reverse transcribed with random hexamers. An immunoSEQ multiplex PCR generated amplified TCR beta CDR3 products spanning 54 Vbeta and 13 Jbeta. TCRdb re-analysed the immunoSEQ multiplex PCR reads in MiXCR, keeping a single row per CDR3 protein. The table lists some 95,000 distinct CDR3 sequences, 90% to 95% of them singletons. V was cut by 5 bases and J by 6 bases, with 16 bases left in between. This CDR3 has 14 residues. Germline CDR1 reads SGHVS; CDR2 reads FNYEAQ. This record comes from a study of CD8 T cells in Susac syndrome. The study's findings and limits: The study acknowledged a relatively small number of individuals in its TCR sequencing and HLA analysis.

The sequenced target, TCR beta, came from blood CD8+ and CD4+ T cells. Negative isolation was applied to CD8+ and CD4+ T cells, and FACS enrichment was applied to TEMRA cells. The sequenced material came from CD8+ T cells from PBMCs. The sequence derives from a human donor in good health. V gene TRBV7-6 combines with J gene TRBJ1-2, with D possibly matching TRBD1 (5 bases). The CDR3 spells CASSQNQGGDGYTF. Written as DNA, the CDR3 is TGTGCCAGCAGCCAAAACCAGGGTGGGGATGGCTACACCTTC.